Below, 19 T cell receptor beta chains from the same sample are listed, as sequenced in a study of T cell responses to AZD1222 COVID-19 vaccine. Assay: immunoSEQ multiplex PCR; the TCRdb copy retains only in-frame clones and omits some. This table holds approximately 130,000 clones, 80% to 95% found once. Specimen: peripheral blood, collected on day 0 of AZD1222 vaccination. Every receptor here comes from an adult in good health.

This clone was seen only once. The chain is built from TRBV14 and TRBJ1-4; D not certain. The V end was cut by 1 base, the J end by 0 bases, with 6 bases between. Germline values: CDR1 SGHDN, CDR2 FVKESK. The CDR3 totals 15 residues. CDR3 DNA sequence: TGTGCCAGCAGCCAAGTTCGGTCAACTAATGAAAAACTGTTTTTT. Residues: CASSQVRSTNEKLFF.

Written as DNA, the CDR3 is TGTGCCAGCAGCTTAGGGGGGCAGCGCACAGATACGCAGTATTTT. Translating gives CASSLGGQRTDTQYF. The J gene is TRBJ2-3, the V gene TRBV7-3; perhaps D is TRBD1 or TRBD2 (6 bases each). This CDR3 region has 15 residues. The V and J ends lost 2 bases and 1 base respectively, with 10 bases between them. The germline gives CDR1 SGHTA, CDR2 FQGTGA.

The chain carries TRBV5-6 and TRBJ2-6; tentatively, D is TRBD1 (6 bases). V lost 2 bases and J 0 bases, leaving 15 bases between the germline ends. Per germline, CDR1 SGHDT and CDR2 YYEEEE. CDR3 length: 18 amino acids. The CDR3 region is CASSLGLGGPSGANVLTF. CDR3 nucleotide sequence: TGTGCCAGCAGCTTAGGGTTAGGGGGACCCTCTGGGGCCAACGTCCTGACTTTC. The variable domain in full, with the rest retrieved from reference TRBV5-6 and TRBJ2-6, is DAGVTQSPTHLIKTRGQQVTLRCSPKSGHDTVSWYQQALGQGPQFIFQYYEEEERQRGNFPDRFSGHQFPNYSSELNVNALLLGDSALYLCASSLGLGGPSGANVLTFGAGSRLTVL.

This sequence joins TRBV19 and TRBJ1-6; D is perhaps TRBD1 (5 bases). CDR3 length equals 14 residues. From germline, CDR1 is LNHDA and CDR2 SQIVND (reference sequence). V shed 3 bases and J shed 8 bases, with 11 bases lying between them. The CDR3 DNA reads TGTGCCAGTAGTATTAAGGGGTGGGATTCACCCCTCCACTTT. It specifies CASSIKGWDSPLHF.

The rearrangement joins TRBV25-1 to TRBJ2-4, with D maybe TRBD2 (5 bases). The CDR3 consists of 12 residues. The germline gives CDR1 MGHDK, CDR2 SYGVNS. Trimming pared 7 bases from V and 9 bases from J, leaving 13 bases between. CDR3 sequence: CASTAGGSIQYF. DNA of the CDR3: TGTGCCAGCACGGCAGGCGGGTCCATTCAGTACTTC.

This chain joins TRBV28 and TRBJ2-1, with TRBD2 matching over 11 bases. The CDR3 covers 16 residues. CDR1 and CDR2 from the germline V gene are MDHEN and SYDVKM. The V segment lost 5 bases and the J segment 4 bases; nucleotides outside the gene matches: 7. CDR3 sequence (DNA): TGTGCCAGCAGTCCTCTAGCGGGAGGCACTTACAATGAGCAGTTCTTC. Translated, it gives CASSPLAGGTYNEQFF.

The chain links TRBV10-1 to TRBJ2-3, with D perhaps TRBD1 (5 bases). V lost 0 bases and J 3 bases, leaving 16 bases between the germline ends. This CDR3 has 17 amino acids. CDR1 and CDR2 (germline): WNHNN, SYGVQD (reference sequence). In DNA form, the CDR3 reads TGCGCCAGCAGTGAGTCGATTCCAGGGATTTTGACAGATACGCAGTATTTT. It codes for CASSESIPGILTDTQYF.

J is TRBJ2-7 and V is TRBV6-5; D is perhaps TRBD2 (6 bases). The V and J ends lost 3 bases and 7 bases respectively, with 22 bases between them. The CDR3 loop spans 16 amino acids. Looked up from germline, CDR1 is MNHEY and CDR2 is SVGAGI. The CDR3 reads CASSYLVTSFFVEQYF. The CDR3 DNA is TGTGCCAGCAGTTATTTGGTTACTAGCTTCTTTGTTGAGCAGTACTTC.

The chain links TRBV4-1 to TRBJ1-4; D not certain. This CDR3 has 13 amino acids. Looked up from germline, CDR1 is MGHRA and CDR2 is YSYEKL. Trimming took 1 base from V and 8 from J, leaving 8 bases between them. The chain's CDR3 is CASSQGVWEKLFF. CDR3 nucleotide sequence: TGCGCCAGCAGCCAAGGGGTTTGGGAAAAACTGTTTTTT.

V usage is TRBV2 and J usage is TRBJ2-7; TRBD2 is a possible D gene (6 bases). CDR1 and CDR2 (germline): SNHLY, FYNNEI. CDR3 length: 13 residues. The V end lost 8 bases, the J end lost 3 bases, and 14 bases lay between the germline ends. The CDR3 loop is CASGRDLRYEQYF. CDR3 sequence (DNA): TGTGCCAGCGGCCGGGACTTGCGCTACGAGCAGTACTTC.

The chain joins TRBV5-1 to TRBJ2-7, with TRBD2 matching over 12 bases. This CDR3 comprises 14 residues. V gave up 5 bases and J gave up 7 bases; unmatched junction bases: 7. Germline CDR1 SGHRS, CDR2 YFSETQ. CDR3: CASSPRLAGEEQYF. In DNA, the CDR3 is TGCGCCAGCAGTCCGAGACTAGCGGGAGAGGAGCAGTACTTC. The entire variable domain, with the rest obtained from reference TRBV5-1 and TRBJ2-7, is as follows: KAGVTQTPRYLIKTRGQQVTLSCSPISGHRSVSWYQQTPGQGLQFLFEYFSETQRNKGNFPGRFSGRQFSNSRSEMNVSTLELGDSALYLCASSPRLAGEEQYFGPGTRLTVT.

V usage is TRBV28 and J usage is TRBJ1-3, with D hard to call. V gave up 4 bases and J gave up 0 bases, with 10 bases separating them. Germline V gene data show CDR1 as MDHEN and CDR2 as SYDVKM. This CDR3 is built from 15 residues. The CDR3 loop is CASSWRSTSGNTIYF. The CDR3 DNA reads as TGTGCCAGCAGTTGGCGGTCTACCTCTGGAAACACCATATATTTT. Using reference TRBV28 and TRBJ1-3 for the parts outside the CDR3, the full variable domain is DVKVTQSSRYLVKRTGEKVFLECVQDMDHENMFWYRQDPGLGLRLIYFSYDVKMKEKGDIPEGYSVSREKKERFSLILESASTNQTSMYLCASSWRSTSGNTIYFGEGSWLTVV.

This rearrangement joins TRBV21-1 to TRBJ1-5; TRBD1 reflects the table's D call only, with no check against the DNA. TRBV21-1 has pseudogene status. The CDR3 extends over 17 amino acids. The CDR3 spells CASSPRDRGQGNQPQHF. The CDR3 coding sequence is TGTGCCAGCAGCCCTCGGGACAGGGGGCAGGGCAATCAGCCCCAGCATTTT.

The chain has TRBV9 and TRBJ2-3; 7 positions agree with TRBD2. The length of the CDR3 is 15 residues. V was pared by 0 bases and J by 4 bases, with 5 bases of the junction left unmatched. Germline values: CDR1 SGDLS, CDR2 YYNGEE. CDR3 amino acids: CASSVGQGGADTQYF. Here the CDR3 DNA reads TGTGCCAGCAGCGTAGGGCAGGGAGGGGCAGATACGCAGTATTTT.

The chain is built from TRBV20-1 and TRBJ1-2; a weak D match, TRBD1 (5 bases). Trimming removed 1 base from V and 8 bases from J, with 8 bases in between. The CDR3 runs to 11 residues. Germline V lookup: CDR1 DFQATT, CDR2 SNEGSKA (reference sequence). Here the CDR3 reads CSARAGGGYTF. The CDR3 DNA reads as TGCAGTGCTAGAGCTGGGGGGGGCTACACCTTC.

This sequence joins TRBV23-1 and TRBJ1-3; a possible D gene is TRBD1 (5 bases). TRBV23-1 counts as an open reading frame of uncertain function. CDR3 length: 16 amino acids. V shed 10 bases and J shed 0 bases, with 19 bases lying between them. The CDR3 DNA is TGCGCCATTTCCCACCGGGGCACGGACTCTGGAAACACCATATATTTT. It is translated as CAISHRGTDSGNTIYF.

The J gene is TRBJ1-2, the V gene TRBV2; D gene unclear. CDR1 is SNHLY, CDR2 FYNNEI, per germline. CDR3 size: 13 residues. Trimming took off 11 bases at V and 3 bases at J, with 16 bases between the two ends. CDR3 amino acids: CALTRASDYGYTF. CDR3 bases: TGTGCCCTCACGAGGGCCTCGGACTATGGCTACACCTTC.

The genes are TRBV7-9 and TRBJ1-2, with 7 bases aligning to TRBD1. The V segment lost 5 bases and the J segment 7 bases; nucleotides outside the gene matches: 13. CDR3 length: 15 amino acids. The germline gives CDR1 SEHNR, CDR2 FQNEAQ (reference sequence). This CDR3 is CASSARQGAPFGYTF. The CDR3 DNA is TGTGCCAGCAGCGCGAGACAGGGAGCCCCCTTTGGCTACACCTTC. The variable domain in full, with the rest retrieved from reference TRBV7-9 and TRBJ1-2, is DTGVSQNPRHKITKRGQNVTFRCDPISEHNRLYWYRQTLGQGPEFLTYFQNEAQLEKSRLLSDRFSAERPKGSFSTLEIQRTEQGDSAMYLCASSARQGAPFGYTFGSGTRLTVV.

The rearrangement joins TRBV6-5 to TRBJ2-4; TRBD1 aligns across 9 bases. J lost 4 bases, V lost 2 bases, and 6 bases had no gene match. The germline V gene has CDR1 MNHEY and CDR2 SVGAGI. CDR3 length: 16 residues. CDR3 nucleotide sequence: TGTGCCAGCAGTTACCTCTCGGGACAGGGAAAAAACATTCAGTACTTC. Translation: CASSYLSGQGKNIQYF.